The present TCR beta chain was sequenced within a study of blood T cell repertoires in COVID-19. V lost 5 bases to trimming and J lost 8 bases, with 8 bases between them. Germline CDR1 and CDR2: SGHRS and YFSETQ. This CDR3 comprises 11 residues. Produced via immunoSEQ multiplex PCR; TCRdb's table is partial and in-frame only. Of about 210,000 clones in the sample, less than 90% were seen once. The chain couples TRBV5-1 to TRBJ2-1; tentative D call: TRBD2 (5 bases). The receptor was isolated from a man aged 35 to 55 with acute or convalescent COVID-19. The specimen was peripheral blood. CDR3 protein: CASRKDYEQFF. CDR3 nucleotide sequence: TGCGCCAGCAGGAAGGACTATGAGCAGTTCTTC.